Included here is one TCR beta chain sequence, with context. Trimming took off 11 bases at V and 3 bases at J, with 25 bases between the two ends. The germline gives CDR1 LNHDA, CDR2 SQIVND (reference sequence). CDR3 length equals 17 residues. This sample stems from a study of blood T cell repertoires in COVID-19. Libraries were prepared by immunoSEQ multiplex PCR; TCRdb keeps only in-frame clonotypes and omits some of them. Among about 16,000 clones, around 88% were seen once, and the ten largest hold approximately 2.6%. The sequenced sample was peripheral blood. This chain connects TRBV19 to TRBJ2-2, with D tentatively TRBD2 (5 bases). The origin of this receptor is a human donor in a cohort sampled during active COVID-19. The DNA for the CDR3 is TGTGCCCCACCCAGGTTCGGGGTACCCGGGTACACCGGGGAGCTGTTTTTT. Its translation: CAPPRFGVPGYTGELFF.